This entry is about one TCR beta chain. The target antigen is unknown. An end of the junction differs from the germline gene, which may be a read error. This entry comes from a study of human versus mouse CDR3 diversity and MHC coevolution. The wider study: The immunoSEQ assay reportedly detects one in 200,000 T cells. Notes on the study in general: By iCHAO1, human TCR beta clonotypes numbered about 1.5 million, the most. Compared with mice, human CDR3s carried more deletions and insertions on average.

Naive CD4 T cells were sorted as CD45RO-negative, CD62L-positive. Produced via immunoSEQ multiplex PCR; TCRdb's table is partial and in-frame only. This table has 50,000 to 70,000 clones, approximately 94% appearing once. The CDR3 runs to 16 residues. Germline CDR1 and CDR2: SGDLS and YYNGEE. Sequencing input: naive CD4+ T cells from blood. Subset in this sample: CD45RO-negative CD62L-positive naive CD4 T cells. This chain joins TRBV9 and TRBJ2-3, with a tentative D call TRBD1 (5 bases). The source of this sequence is a person in their sixties in good health. The CDR3 DNA reads TGTGCCAGCAGCGTAGGTAGTGGGGTTCATACAGGTACGCAGTATTTT. Translated: CASSVGSGVHTGTQYF.